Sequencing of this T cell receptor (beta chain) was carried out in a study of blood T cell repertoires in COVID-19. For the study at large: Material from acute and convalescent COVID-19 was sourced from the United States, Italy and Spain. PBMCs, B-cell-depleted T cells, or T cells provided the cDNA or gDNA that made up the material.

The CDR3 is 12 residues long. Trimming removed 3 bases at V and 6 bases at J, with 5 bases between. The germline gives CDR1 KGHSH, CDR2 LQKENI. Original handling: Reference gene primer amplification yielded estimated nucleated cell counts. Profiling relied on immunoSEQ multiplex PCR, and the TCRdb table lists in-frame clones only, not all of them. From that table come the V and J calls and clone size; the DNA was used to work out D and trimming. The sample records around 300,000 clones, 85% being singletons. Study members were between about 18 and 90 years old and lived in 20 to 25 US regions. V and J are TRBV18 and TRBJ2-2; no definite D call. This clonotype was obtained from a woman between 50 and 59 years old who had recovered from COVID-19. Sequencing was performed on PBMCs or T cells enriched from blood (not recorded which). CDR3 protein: CASSPESGELFF. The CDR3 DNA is TGTGCCAGCTCACCGGAGTCCGGGGAGCTGTTTTTT.